These 15 T cell receptor beta chains were all obtained from the same sample, sequenced in a study of cytomegalovirus exposure and HLA in healthy donors. This PCR relied on a set of 60 Vbeta primers and 13 Jbeta primers. Clones were sequenced by immunoSEQ multiplex PCR, and TCRdb holds only the in-frame ones, with some missing. The table lists fewer than 250,000 clones, 75% to 90% of them singletons, with 0.71% in the top ten. The sample consisted of PBMCs. These receptors came from a boy between 2 and 10 years old in good health and CMV-seronegative.

CDR3 DNA sequence: TGTGCCAGCAGCTCGTTCCAGGGGGTCCTATACAATGAGCAGTTCTTC. Residues: CASSSFQGVLYNEQFF. The chain employs TRBV7-9 and TRBJ2-1; 7 nucleotides line up with TRBD1. The ends lost 4 bases at V and 4 bases at J; junction bases unmatched: 10. This CDR3 spans 16 amino acids. The germline CDR1 and CDR2 sequences are SEHNR and FQNEAQ (reference sequence).

On this clone: An end of the junction does not agree with germline; a read error may underlie this. The identical CDR3 is also encoded by other nucleotide sequences in the sample. The chain combines TRBV27 with TRBJ1-5; 10 bases align to TRBD1. CDR3 length equals 15 residues. CDR1 is MNHEY, CDR2 SMNVEV, per germline (reference sequence). The CDR3 loop is CASSPLTGGDQPQHF. DNA of the CDR3: TGTGCCAGCAGTCCCCTGACAGGGGGCGATCAGCCCCAGCACTTT.

The chain links TRBV6-1 to TRBJ1-1; weak D call: TRBD1 (5 bases). Germline CDR1 reads MNHNS; CDR2 reads SASEGT. The germline V and J ends were trimmed by 5 bases and 3 bases, with 13 bases remaining between them. CDR3 length equals 14 residues. Here the CDR3 DNA reads TGTGCCAGCAGTCCCAGGGAGGTGTACACTGAAGCTTTCTTT. It encodes CASSPREVYTEAFF.

J is TRBJ2-3 and V is TRBV5-6; weak D call: TRBD1 (5 bases). CDR3 length: 15 amino acids. Germline CDR1 SGHDT, CDR2 YYEEEE. The germline V and J ends were trimmed by 0 bases and 2 bases, with 10 bases remaining between them. CDR3 protein: CASSLGGPLTDTQYF. CDR3 coding DNA: TGTGCCAGCAGCTTGGGGGGCCCACTCACAGATACGCAGTATTTT.

The chain has TRBV29-1 and TRBJ2-7; 8 bases align to TRBD1. Germline-derived CDR1 and CDR2 are SQVTM and ANQGSEA. V lost 5 bases and J lost 0; bases outside the gene matches: 3. This CDR3 spans 13 amino acids. The CDR3 nucleotides read TGCAGCGTTCTGGGACAGGCCTCCTACGAGCAGTACTTC. Translating gives CSVLGQASYEQYF.

The sample holds a few counts of this clone. The chain recombines TRBV4-2 with TRBJ1-1; D may be TRBD1 (6 bases). The germline V and J ends were trimmed by 8 bases and 1 base, with 14 bases remaining between them. CDR1 is LGHNA, CDR2 YNFKEQ, per germline. The CDR3 length is 14 residues. In nucleotides, the CDR3 is TGTGCCAGCGGAAAACAGGGACGGAACACTGAAGCTTTCTTT. Its translation is CASGKQGRNTEAFF.

The chain recombines TRBV15 with TRBJ2-2, with a weak D call TRBD2 (6 bases). Looked up from germline, CDR1 is LNHNV and CDR2 is YYDKDF (reference sequence). CDR3 length: 18 amino acids. Between the trimmed V and J ends, which lost 1 base and 4 bases, there was a span of 19 bases. Written as DNA, the CDR3 is TGTGCCACCAGCAGAGGCCAAGCTAGCGCGCGAGGCACCGGGGAGCTGTTTTTT. Its translation: CATSRGQASARGTGELFF.

This chain connects TRBV11-2 to TRBJ2-3; 9 nucleotides match TRBD2. The length of the CDR3 is 15 residues. The trim removed 1 base at V and 5 bases at J, leaving 4 bases unmatched. Germline loops: CDR1 SGHAT, CDR2 FQNNGV. In DNA, the CDR3 is TGTGCCAGCAGCTTAGGCGGGAGGGCCGGAGATACGCAGTATTTT. This translates into CASSLGGRAGDTQYF.

This clone was recorded only once. This sequence joins TRBV23-1 and TRBJ2-7, with D perhaps TRBD2 (6 bases). TRBV23-1 is an ORF, with its function uncertain. The V end lost 0 bases, the J end lost 3 bases, and 12 bases lay between the germline ends. The CDR3 consists of 15 residues. This chain's CDR3 is CASSQSEGPNYEQYF. In nucleotides, the CDR3 is TGCGCCAGCAGTCAATCGGAGGGCCCGAACTACGAGCAGTACTTC.

A single count supports this clone. The chain is built from TRBV7-9 and TRBJ1-5; no reliable D call. The ends were cut back, 1 base at V and 5 bases at J, with 12 bases in the middle. The V gene's germline CDR1 is SEHNR and CDR2 FQNEAQ (reference sequence). This CDR3 spans 15 amino acids. The CDR3 sequence is CASSLGAREDQPQHF. Written as DNA, the CDR3 is TGTGCCAGCAGCTTAGGGGCTCGCGAAGATCAGCCCCAGCATTTT.

The chain carries TRBV5-1 and TRBJ1-1; D remains ambiguous. V dropped 1 base and J dropped 1 base, with 8 bases sitting between them. There are 14 residues in the CDR3. Germline V gene sequence: CDR1 SGHRS, CDR2 YFSETQ. The CDR3, as DNA: TGCGCCAGCAGCTTGATTTGGCAGAACACTGAAGCTTTCTTT. Translation gives CASSLIWQNTEAFF.

This clone was observed a few times. This rearrangement joins TRBV29-1 to TRBJ2-3; 7 positions agree with TRBD2. CDR1 SQVTM and CDR2 ANQGSEA come from the germline V gene. The junction had 3 bases not matched to a gene; V was cut back by 4 bases and J by 2 bases. This CDR3 region has 13 residues. Here the CDR3 DNA reads TGCAGCGTTGTGGGGGGGGACACAGATACGCAGTATTTT. This translates into CSVVGGDTDTQYF.

The chain uses TRBV11-3 and TRBJ2-1, with 9 positions matching TRBD1. CDR3 length: 13 residues. In germline, CDR1 is SGHNT, CDR2 YENEEA. The J segment lost 10 bases and the V segment lost 4 bases, leaving 5 bases of the junction unmatched. CDR3 in DNA: TGTGCCAGCAGCTCAAGTGGACAGGGGGAGCAGTTCTTC. Amino acid sequence: CASSSSGQGEQFF.

This rearrangement joins TRBV7-2 to TRBJ2-1; D is perhaps TRBD2 (5 bases). This CDR3 is built from 16 residues. V lost 1 base and J 7 bases, leaving 17 bases between the germline ends. Germline V gene data show CDR1 as SGHTA and CDR2 as FQGNSA. The CDR3 DNA is TGTGCCAGCAGCTTAGTAGGGCGGGTCGGTGGGAATGAGCAGTTCTTC. This sequence encodes CASSLVGRVGGNEQFF. Filled out from reference TRBV7-2 and TRBJ2-1, the complete variable domain reads GAGVSQSPSNKVTEKGKDVELRCDPISGHTALYWYRQSLGQGLEFLIYFQGNSAPDKSGLPSDRFSAERTGGSVSTLTIQRTQQEDSAVYLCASSLVGRVGGNEQFFGPGTRLTVL.

This sequence joins TRBV7-9 and TRBJ2-5; TRBD2 is a possible D gene (7 bases). Near its end, the DNA agrees better with TRBJ2-7, so the J call may be wrong. CDR1 SEHNR and CDR2 FQNEAQ come from the germline V gene (reference sequence). The CDR3 extends over 14 amino acids. The CDR3 sequence is CASTSAGALYEQYF. The DNA of the CDR3 is TGTGCCAGCACCTCTGCGGGGGCCCTCTACGAGCAGTACTTC.